This T cell receptor (beta chain) was captured in a study of T cells after posttransplantation cyclophosphamide. Study findings and constraints: Donor CD8+ memory clones often dominated recipient blood repertoires at later times. After PTCy, TRB diversity resembled that of CNI/methotrexate controls. Blood and skin or GI T cell repertoires showed limited TRB overlap.

V was trimmed by 3 bases and J by 0 bases, leaving 7 bases between them. Per germline, CDR1 LNHDA and CDR2 SQIVND (reference sequence). CDR3 size: 14 residues. On this clone: Its antigen remains unknown.

Profiling relied on immunoSEQ multiplex PCR, and the TCRdb table lists in-frame clones only, not all of them. The table has about 22,000 clones, around 92% seen once. Methotrexate plus calcineurin inhibitor accompanied controls' myeloablative marrow transplants; sampling was 1 year later. The chain joins TRBV19 to TRBJ2-3; D gene uncertain. The source of this sequence is a female patient between 50 and 59 years old who received an allogeneic stem cell transplant from an unrelated donor, was CMV-positive, and had chronic GVHD only. The graft donor may be the source of some T cells. Sequencing was performed on PBMCs, taken after an allogeneic stem cell transplant with a calcineurin inhibitor and methotrexate. CDR3: CASSIAESTDTQYF. CDR3 bases: TGTGCCAGTAGTATCGCAGAAAGCACAGATACGCAGTATTTT.